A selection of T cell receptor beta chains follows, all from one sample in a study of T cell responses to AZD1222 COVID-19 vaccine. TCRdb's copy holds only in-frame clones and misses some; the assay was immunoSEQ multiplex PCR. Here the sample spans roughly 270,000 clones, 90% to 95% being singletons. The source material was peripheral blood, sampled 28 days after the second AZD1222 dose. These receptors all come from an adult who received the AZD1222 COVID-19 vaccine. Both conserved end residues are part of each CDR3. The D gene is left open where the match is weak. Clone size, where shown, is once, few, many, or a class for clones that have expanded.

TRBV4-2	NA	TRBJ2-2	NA	TGTGCCAGCAGCCCCCGGGACGTGAGGACCGGGGAGCTGTTTTTT	CASSPRDVRTGELFF
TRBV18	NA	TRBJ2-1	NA	TGTGCCAGCTCACTCGACAAGTCCTACAATGAGCAGTTCTTC	CASSLDKSYNEQFF
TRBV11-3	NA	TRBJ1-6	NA	TGTGCCAGCAGCCCGAGGGGCCCGGTACATTATAATTCACCCCTCCACTTT	CASSPRGPVHYNSPLHF
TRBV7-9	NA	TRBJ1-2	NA	TGTGCCAGCACCCGGACAGAGACCTATGGCTACACCTTC	CASTRTETYGYTF
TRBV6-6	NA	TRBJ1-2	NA	TGTGCCAGCAGTTACGGGGGAACTAACTATGGCTACACCTTC	CASSYGGTNYGYTF
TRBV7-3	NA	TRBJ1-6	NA	TGTGCCAGCAGTTCAGGGAGAGGATCACCCCTCCACTTT	CASSSGRGSPLHF
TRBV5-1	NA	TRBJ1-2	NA	TGCGCCAGCAGCTTTTCCCAGGATGGCTACACCTTC	CASSFSQDGYTF
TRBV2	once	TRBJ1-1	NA	TGTGCCAGCAGTGTAGAGGGTACTGAAGCTTTCTTT	CASSVEGTEAFF
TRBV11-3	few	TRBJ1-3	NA	TGTGCCAGCAGCTTAGACTCTGGAAACACCATATATTTT	CASSLDSGNTIYF
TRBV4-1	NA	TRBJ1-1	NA	TGCGCCAGCAGCTCCGTAATGAACACTGAAGCTTTCTTT	CASSSVMNTEAFF
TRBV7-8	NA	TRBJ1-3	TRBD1	TGTGCCAGCAGCGCCTGGGACAGGGGGCTCACTGGAAACACCATATATTTT	CASSAWDRGLTGNTIYF
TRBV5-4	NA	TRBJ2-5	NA	TGTGCCAGCAGCTTGGATACGGGGCGCGGGAAGACCCAGTACTTC	CASSLDTGRGKTQYF
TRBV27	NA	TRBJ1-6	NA	TGTGCCAGCAGTTTAGACTCGGTGTCAGGGTTATCACCCCTCCACTTT	CASSLDSVSGLSPLHF
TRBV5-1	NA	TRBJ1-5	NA	TGCGCCAGCAGCTTGGGGGCAGGGGCTGGCAATCAGCCCCAGCATTTT	CASSLGAGAGNQPQHF
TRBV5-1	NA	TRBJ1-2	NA	TGCGCCAGCAGCTTGATCCGGGACGGAGCTAACTATGGCTACACCTTC	CASSLIRDGANYGYTF
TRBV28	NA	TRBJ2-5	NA	TGTGCCAGCAGTTTATGGGGGGGGCCCTCTCAAGAGACCCAGTACTTC	CASSLWGGPSQETQYF
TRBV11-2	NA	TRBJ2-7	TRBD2	TGTGCCAGCAGCTTAATAGCGGGGGCCTACGAGCAGTACTTC	CASSLIAGAYEQYF
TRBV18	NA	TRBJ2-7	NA	TGTGCCAGCTCACCCCGACTAGGCTCCTACGAGCAGTACTTC	CASSPRLGSYEQYF
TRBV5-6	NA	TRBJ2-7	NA	TGTGCCAGCAGCTTTGCCCTCGAGCAGTACTTC	CASSFALEQYF
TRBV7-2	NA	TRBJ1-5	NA	TGTGCCAGCACCTCCCCCGGGGGTCAGCCCCAGCATTTT	CASTSPGGQPQHF
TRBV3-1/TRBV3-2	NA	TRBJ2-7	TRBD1	TGTGCCAGCAGCCCCCTGGGACAGGTAGGCGAGCAGTACTTC	CASSPLGQVGEQYF
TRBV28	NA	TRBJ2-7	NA	TGTGCCAGCAGTTTAGGGCTGCTCTCCTACGAGCAGTACTTC	CASSLGLLSYEQYF
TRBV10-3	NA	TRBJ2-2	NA	TGTGCCATCAGTGATAGCACCGGGGAGCTGTTTTTT	CAISDSTGELFF
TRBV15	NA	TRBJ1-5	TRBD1	TGTGCCACCAGCACGCGCTTCGGACAGGGGAGTCATCAGCCCCAGCATTTT	CATSTRFGQGSHQPQHF
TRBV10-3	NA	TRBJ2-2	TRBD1	TGTGCCATCAGTGTGGCAGGGGGCCCGGTTCTAATCGGGGAGCTGTTTTTT	CAISVAGGPVLIGELFF
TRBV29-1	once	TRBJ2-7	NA	TGCAGCGTTGGCCAAGCGGGCTACGAGCAGTACTTC	CSVGQAGYEQYF
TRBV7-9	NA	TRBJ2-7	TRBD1	TGTGCCAGCAGTCCTAAGCCCTTCACAGGGGTCCCCTCCTACGAGCAGTACTTC	CASSPKPFTGVPSYEQYF
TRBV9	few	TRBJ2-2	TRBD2	TGTGCCAGCAGCGTCGGGCTAGCGGTCAACACCGGGGAGCTGTTTTTT	CASSVGLAVNTGELFF
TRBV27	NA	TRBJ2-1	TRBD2	TGTGCCAGCAGTTTTTCGGTGGTGGGGACTAGCGGGGGCCCCCGCTCCTACAATGAGCAGTTCTTC	CASSFSVVGTSGGPRSYNEQFF
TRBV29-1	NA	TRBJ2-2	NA	TGCAGCGTTAAAAGGGGGACATCGGGGATTGACATCGGGGAGCTGTTTTTT	CSVKRGTSGIDIGELFF
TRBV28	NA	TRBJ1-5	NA	TGTGCCAGCGCCTATACTCCCGTTAATCAGCCCCAGCATTTT	CASAYTPVNQPQHF
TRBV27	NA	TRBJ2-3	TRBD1	TGTGCCAGCAGGCCCGCTCCCGGGACAGGGGTCAAAAGTCGGGATACGCAGTATTTT	CASRPAPGTGVKSRDTQYF
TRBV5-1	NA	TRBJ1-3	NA	TGCGCCAGCAGCTCCTCCCCTGGAAACACCATATATTTT	CASSSSPGNTIYF
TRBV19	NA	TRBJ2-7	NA	TGTGCCAGTAGCTACAGGGTGAAGGACGAGCAGTACTTC	CASSYRVKDEQYF
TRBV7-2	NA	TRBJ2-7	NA	TGTGCCAGCAGCCCGGGGGGCCCCTACGAGCAGTACTTC	CASSPGGPYEQYF
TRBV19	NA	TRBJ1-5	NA	TGTGCCACCCAGGACACCTCAGGGGGCAATCAGCCCCAGCATTTT	CATQDTSGGNQPQHF
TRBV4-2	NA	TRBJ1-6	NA	TGTGCCAGCAGCCAAGATTACCGGGGGCTTATTGGTAATTCACCCCTCCACTTT	CASSQDYRGLIGNSPLHF
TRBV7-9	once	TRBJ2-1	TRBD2	TGTGCCAGCAGCCTAGCGGGAGGGTACGATGAGCAGTTCTTC	CASSLAGGYDEQFF
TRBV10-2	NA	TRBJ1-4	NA	TGCGCCAGCACTTGGGGTGCTAATGAAAAACTGTTTTTT	CASTWGANEKLFF
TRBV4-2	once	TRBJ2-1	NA	TGTGCCAGCAGCCCCCCGTCCTACAATGAGCAGTTCTTC	CASSPPSYNEQFF
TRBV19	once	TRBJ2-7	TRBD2	TGTGCCAGTAGTTCCGGGGGGACCTACGAGCAGTACTTC	CASSSGGTYEQYF
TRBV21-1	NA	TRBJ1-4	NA	TGTGCCAGCAGCAAAGGGGACAGGGAGGTCTCATCTAATGAAAAACTGTTTTTT	CASSKGDREVSSNEKLFF
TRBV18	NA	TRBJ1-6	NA	TGTGCCAGCTCACCCTCACGACAGCAGGGTAATTCACCCCTCCACTTT	CASSPSRQQGNSPLHF
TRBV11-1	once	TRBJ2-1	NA	TGTGCCAGCAGCGGTGGAACTTATGAGCAGTTCTTC	CASSGGTYEQFF
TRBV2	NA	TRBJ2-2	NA	TGTGCCAGCAGTGAAGGAGCGGGACAGAACACCGGGGAGCTGTTTTTT	CASSEGAGQNTGELFF
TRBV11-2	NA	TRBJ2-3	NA	TGTGCCAGCAGCTACAGGGCAAGGTACACAGATACGCAGTATTTT	CASSYRARYTDTQYF
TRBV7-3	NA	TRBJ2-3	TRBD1	TGTGCCAGCAGCTCGGGACAGGGCACAGATACGCAGTATTTT	CASSSGQGTDTQYF
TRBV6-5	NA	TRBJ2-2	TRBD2	TGTGCCAGCAGTTACTCGTGGGAGGGAACCGGGGAGCTGTTTTTT	CASSYSWEGTGELFF
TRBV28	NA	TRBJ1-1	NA	TGTGCCAGCAGTCCTCACTCATGGAACACTGAAGCTTTCTTT	CASSPHSWNTEAFF
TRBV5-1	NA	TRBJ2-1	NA	TGCGCCAGCAGTTTTAACAATGAGCAGTTCTTC	CASSFNNEQFF